Below, 26 T cell receptor beta chains from the same sample are listed, as sequenced in a study of T-cell memory formation after mild COVID-19. Using its own MiXCR run on the 5' RACE reads, TCRdb lists one record per CDR3 protein. Seen here are almost 550,000 distinct CDR3 sequences, about a fifth observed once, and the top ten hold around an eighth. Sequenced: PBMCs or a T cell subset sorted from them (not recorded which). The origin of the receptors is an adult woman who had mild COVID-19 (a few samples of this study predate the infection). Cell type and time point are not known.

This chain links TRBV9 with TRBJ2-2, with TRBD2 as a possible D gene (6 bases). The length of the CDR3 is 17 residues. CDR1 SGDLS and CDR2 YYNGEE come from the germline V gene. The ends were cut back, 7 bases at V and 5 bases at J, with 24 bases in the middle. The CDR3 region is CASSHAGPTERTGELFF. CDR3 nucleotide sequence: TGTGCCAGCTCCCATGCGGGACCCACGGAAAGGACCGGGGAGCTGTTTTTT. The full variable domain, completed using reference TRBV9 and TRBJ2-2, is DSGVTQTPKHLITATGQRVTLRCSPRSGDLSVYWYQQSLDQGLQFLIQYYNGEERAKGNILERFSAQQFPDLHSELNLSSLELGDSALYFCASSHAGPTERTGELFFGEGSRLTVL.

This clonotype has a handful of counts. The genes are TRBV20-1 and TRBJ2-2, with 7 bases fitting TRBD2. CDR1 is DFQATT, CDR2 SNEGSKA, per germline (reference sequence). Trimming removed 1 base from V and 1 base from J; junction bases left unmatched: 0. The CDR3 consists of 14 residues. The CDR3 bases are TGCAGTGCTAGAGCTAGCGGGAACACCGGGGAGCTGTTTTTT. Residues: CSARASGNTGELFF.

This clonotype was picked up many times. The V and J genes are TRBV25-1 and TRBJ2-7, with TRBD1 as a possible D gene (6 bases). Germline CDR1 and CDR2: MGHDK and SYGVNS. V lost 5 bases and J lost 2, with 7 bases in between. The CDR3 consists of 12 residues. The CDR3 DNA reads TGTGCCAGCAGTCCAGGGGCCTACGAGCAGTACTTC. Translating it yields CASSPGAYEQYF.

In its sample, this clonotype was seen a few times. V gene TRBV5-1 combines with J gene TRBJ2-7; TRBD2 matches at 9 bases. This CDR3 is built from 14 residues. V lost 5 bases and J lost 2; bases outside the gene matches: 5. Looked up from germline, CDR1 is SGHRS and CDR2 is YFSETQ. The CDR3 loop is CASRASGITYEQYF. CDR3 sequence (DNA): TGCGCCAGCAGGGCTAGCGGGATTACCTACGAGCAGTACTTC.

This clonotype came up a few times. This chain connects TRBV12-3 or TRBV12-4 to TRBJ1-3; D is perhaps TRBD1 (5 bases). V lost 4 bases and J lost 0, with 7 bases in between. This CDR3 comprises 14 residues. Here the CDR3 DNA reads TGTGCCAGCAGTTACAGGCTCTCTGGAAACACCATATATTTT. Translating it yields CASSYRLSGNTIYF.

V usage is TRBV20-1 and J usage is TRBJ1-1, with no clear D. V was trimmed by 8 bases and J by 1 base, leaving 8 bases between them. CDR3 length: 11 residues. Per germline, CDR1 DFQATT and CDR2 SNEGSKA (reference sequence). CDR3 in amino acids: CSTWENTEAFF. The CDR3 region has the DNA TGCAGTACCTGGGAGAACACTGAAGCTTTCTTT.

The rearrangement links TRBV7-6 to TRBJ2-7; TRBD1 aligns across 9 bases. V was pared by 0 bases and J by 3 bases, with 6 bases of the junction left unmatched. This CDR3 is 16 amino acids long. Germline CDR1 reads SGHVS; CDR2 reads FNYEAQ. Here the CDR3 reads CASSLASGQGLYEQYF. The CDR3 nucleotides read TGTGCCAGCAGCTTAGCGTCGGGACAGGGTCTCTACGAGCAGTACTTC.

The chain carries TRBV20-1 and TRBJ2-6; 7 nucleotides agree with TRBD1. The CDR3 consists of 19 residues. V trimming: 3 bases; J trimming: 0 bases; junction bases outside the gene matches: 14. The V gene's germline CDR1 is DFQATT and CDR2 SNEGSKA (reference sequence). CDR3 nucleotide sequence: TGCAGTGCTAGTTCCGTCAGGGGGATACTTAGCTCTGGGGCCAACGTCCTGACTTTC. It yields the protein CSASSVRGILSSGANVLTF.

The rearrangement links TRBV11-2 to TRBJ1-6; TRBD1 matches at 7 bases. This CDR3 comprises 14 residues. Germline V gene sequence: CDR1 SGHAT, CDR2 FQNNGV. With 2 bases clipped from V and 7 bases from J, the junction kept 2 bases outside the gene matches. CDR3 DNA: TGTGCCAGCAGCTTATTGGACAGGAATTCACCCCTCCACTTT. Its translation: CASSLLDRNSPLHF.

This clonotype was counted between two and nine times. J is TRBJ2-1 and V is TRBV5-1; perhaps D is TRBD1 or TRBD2 (5 bases each). The ends were cut back, 7 bases at V and 10 bases at J, with 12 bases in the middle. CDR1 and CDR2 from the germline V gene are SGHRS and YFSETQ. The CDR3 contains 11 residues. CDR3 sequence: CASRGEIEQFF. The CDR3 DNA follows: TGCGCCAGCCGAGGGGAGATCGAGCAGTTCTTC. Drawing the rest from reference TRBV5-1 and TRBJ2-1, the complete variable domain is KAGVTQTPRYLIKTRGQQVTLSCSPISGHRSVSWYQQTPGQGLQFLFEYFSETQRNKGNFPGRFSGRQFSNSRSEMNVSTLELGDSALYLCASRGEIEQFFGPGTRLTVL.

V is TRBV7-9 and J is TRBJ1-1, with 11 bases lining up with TRBD1. The length of the CDR3 is 15 residues. Germline values: CDR1 SEHNR, CDR2 FQNEAQ (reference sequence). J gave up 6 bases and V 5 bases, and 8 bases lay outside the gene matches. CDR3 nucleotides: TGTGCCAGCAGCACTGGGACAGGGGGTCCCTCTGAAGCTTTCTTT. This codes for CASSTGTGGPSEAFF.

There are a few counts of this clonotype. CDR3 residues: CASGVGSFDEQFF. CDR3 coding DNA: TGTGCTAGTGGTGTGGGTAGTTTCGATGAGCAGTTCTTC. The chain combines TRBV12-5 with TRBJ2-1; D not resolved. The CDR3 is 13 amino acids. Trimming left V 5 bases short and J 8 bases short, with 13 bases between. CDR1 and CDR2 from the germline V gene are LGHNT and FRNRAP.

The chain links TRBV5-6 to TRBJ1-5; TRBD1 is a possible D gene (5 bases). CDR1 is SGHDT, CDR2 YYEEEE, per germline. V was clipped by 0 bases and J by 7 bases, with 14 bases between them. The CDR3 totals 15 residues. The CDR3 region is CASSLGGANTQPQHF. In DNA, the CDR3 is TGTGCCAGCAGCTTGGGCGGGGCGAATACCCAGCCCCAGCATTTT.

This clonotype was counted at least ten times. V usage is TRBV7-9 and J usage is TRBJ2-1, with D perhaps matching TRBD1 or TRBD2 (5 bases each). V was shortened by 5 bases and J by 7 bases, with 12 bases between the two germline ends. Germline-derived CDR1 and CDR2 are SEHNR and FQNEAQ (reference sequence). The CDR3 covers 13 residues. This CDR3 is CASSLGTGNEQFF. The CDR3 nucleotides read TGTGCCAGCAGCCTCGGGACGGGTAATGAGCAGTTCTTC.

The V and J genes are TRBV2 and TRBJ1-1; maybe TRBD1 (6 bases). Germline V lookup: CDR1 SNHLY, CDR2 FYNNEI. With 10 bases removed from V and 3 bases from J, the gap between germline ends came to 12 bases. CDR3 length: 12 amino acids. CDR3 sequence (DNA): TGTGCCACAAAAGGGGGGGACACTGAAGCTTTCTTT. It codes for CATKGGDTEAFF.

This clonotype was detected ten times or more. J is TRBJ2-6 and V is TRBV5-1; D is ambiguous. CDR3 length: 16 amino acids. V lost 0 bases and J 0 bases, leaving 7 bases between the germline ends. Germline values: CDR1 SGHRS, CDR2 YFSETQ. The CDR3 sequence is CASSLDFNSGANVLTF. The CDR3 DNA sequence: TGCGCCAGCAGCTTGGATTTTAACTCTGGGGCCAACGTCCTGACTTTC.

This clonotype has a handful of counts. The rearrangement links TRBV3-1 to TRBJ2-1; 9 bases agree with TRBD1. There are 15 residues in the CDR3. With 3 bases clipped from V and 2 bases from J, the junction kept 2 bases outside the gene matches. Germline V CDR1 and CDR2: LGHDT, YNNKEL (reference sequence). The CDR3 protein is CASSHDRGTYNEQFF. CDR3 DNA: TGTGCCAGCAGCCATGACAGGGGGACCTACAATGAGCAGTTCTTC.

This clonotype was picked up a small number of times. The gene calls are TRBV6-2 or TRBV6-3 and TRBJ2-7; no definite D call. Germline CDR1 MNHEY, CDR2 SVGEGT. Trimming stripped 4 bases from V and 3 bases from J, with 10 bases between. CDR3 length equals 13 residues. This chain's CDR3 is CASSSSLDYEQYF. The CDR3 nucleotides are TGTGCCAGCAGTTCGAGTCTCGACTACGAGCAGTACTTC.

This clonotype was detected a few times. The chain recombines TRBV6-2 or TRBV6-3 with TRBJ2-2, with a weak D call TRBD1 (6 bases). Trimming removed 3 bases at V and 6 bases at J, with 17 bases between. CDR3 length equals 16 residues. The germline V gene encodes CDR1 MNHEY and CDR2 SVGEGT. The CDR3 sequence: CASSYRPGHGAGELFF. The DNA for the CDR3 is TGTGCCAGCAGTTATCGCCCGGGACACGGGGCCGGGGAGCTGTTTTTT.

A few counts support this clonotype. This chain connects TRBV19 to TRBJ1-4; D is unresolved. The germline V gene has CDR1 LNHDA and CDR2 SQIVND (reference sequence). Trimming cost V 9 bases and J 6 bases, with 23 bases left between them. This CDR3 comprises 16 residues. The CDR3: CASSHFTGRLYEKLFF. CDR3 in DNA: TGTGCCAGCTCCCACTTTACGGGGAGGTTATATGAAAAACTGTTTTTT.

This chain connects TRBV6-1 to TRBJ2-3, with TRBD2 matching over 8 bases. CDR3 length: 18 amino acids. In germline, CDR1 is MNHNS, CDR2 SASEGT. V was pared by 6 bases and J by 0 bases, with 14 bases of the junction left unmatched. The CDR3, as DNA: TGTGCCAGCAGGACAGGCGAACTAGCGGTCTCTAGCACAGATACGCAGTATTTT. Its protein is CASRTGELAVSSTDTQYF.

The chain joins TRBV7-9 to TRBJ1-2; D is possibly TRBD1 (5 bases). The CDR3 extends over 16 amino acids. The V end was cut by 5 bases, the J end by 4 bases, with 20 bases between. Germline V gives CDR1 SEHNR, CDR2 FQNEAQ (reference sequence). The CDR3 DNA follows: TGTGCCAGCAGCAGTTCCACGGGGCTTATCCTCTATGGCTACACCTTC. Protein product: CASSSSTGLILYGYTF.

This clonotype appeared a few times. V usage is TRBV3-1 and J usage is TRBJ2-1; D is undetermined. Deletions cut 2 bases from V and 3 bases from J, with 2 bases between. The CDR3 consists of 12 residues. CDR1 is LGHDT, CDR2 YNNKEL, per germline (reference sequence). The CDR3 region is CASSQYYNEQFF. The CDR3 DNA reads TGTGCCAGCAGCCAATACTACAATGAGCAGTTCTTC.

CDR3 sequence reads: CARTDSGNTIYF. The DNA for the CDR3 is TGTGCTCGGACAGACTCTGGAAACACCATATATTTT. The chain joins TRBV30 to TRBJ1-3; perhaps TRBD1 as D (6 bases). The CDR3 runs 12 residues. Germline V gives CDR1 GTSNPN, CDR2 SVGIG (reference sequence).

CDR3 protein: CASSRVQNTGELFF. The CDR3 nucleotides are TGCGCCAGCAGCCGGGTCCAGAACACCGGGGAGCTGTTTTTT. The rearrangement uses TRBV5-1 and TRBJ2-2; D gene uncertain. The CDR3 has 14 residues. Germline CDR1 reads SGHRS; CDR2 reads YFSETQ. Between the trimmed V and J ends, which lost 4 bases and 1 base, there was a span of 8 bases.

This clonotype was detected only a few times. The chain has TRBV5-1 and TRBJ2-1, with 10 positions matching TRBD2. The CDR3 runs 15 residues. CDR1 and CDR2 (germline): SGHRS, YFSETQ. V was pared by 4 bases and J by 8 bases, with 9 bases of the junction left unmatched. The DNA of the CDR3 is TGCGCCAGCAGCCCTATGGGACTAGCGAAAGATGAGCAGTTCTTC. It specifies CASSPMGLAKDEQFF.